This T cell receptor beta chain appears in the sequencing data of a study of cytomegalovirus exposure and HLA in healthy donors (TCRdb year 2017). Regarding the complete study: According to an earlier analysis of a few hundred of the donors, some 180 million T cells yielded approximately 120 million unique TCR beta sequences and about 300 Gb of sequence data. Alongside the repertoire data, information on donor age, sex, ethnicity and CMV serostatus was compiled. Every discovery cohort repertoire had been produced on one sequencing platform. The study aimed to test whether signatures of past pathogen exposure could be identified by cataloging public T cell receptors. Class I and class II HLA loci were covered by the typing at four-digit resolution. Among 300 to 500 genotyped donors of the cohort, an average of around 240,000 unique TCR beta nucleotide sequences was sequenced per donor, of which 15% to 20% were non-productive. To study patterns of TCR occurrence, a later analysis re-analyzed previously published TCR beta repertoires from under 750 donors and added high-resolution HLA genotyping. The study combined high-throughput TCR immunosequencing, statistical association of individual TCRs with disease status, and machine learning to predict cytomegalovirus infection status. An early release that covered some 630 HLA-typed donors contained 300 to 350 gigabases of sequencing data and approximately 85 million unique TCR sequences. Along with the approximately 650-subject first cohort, a separate validation cohort of some 130 different subjects was used. In a later genetic analysis, genome-wide SNP genotypes for about three fifths of the roughly 670 donors were used, and that subset was treated as a discovery cohort. Four to six DR-DQ haplotypes were handled as single units for association and clustering, since linkage in the cohort was strong. The number of typed donors differed by locus: about 620-640 for A, B, C, DRB1 and DQB1; some 540 for DQA1; 600 to 610 for DPA1; and 400 to 480 for DPB1. In the later analysis, no new phenotypic data were used to find candidate immune exposures; instead, reliance was placed on TCR beta sequences and their occurrence across donors. The study profiled the T cell repertoires of 500 to 800 subjects by immunosequencing and related them to cytomegalovirus serostatus. An earlier analysis of 587 of the donors applied high-throughput TCR beta sequencing to assess whether each TCR beta V gene segment acted as functional or pseudogenic. The genetic ancestry cluster associated with self-reported Caucasian donors included roughly four fifths of the roughly 400 genotyped donors. The paper as a whole reports these results and caveats: CMV serostatus was the only immune exposure information available for the cohort. According to the authors, the approach could potentially be generalized to other disease states and immunological phenotypes. A later analysis reported that several top co-occurrence clusters appeared linked to parvovirus B19, influenza, CMV and Epstein-Barr virus. Because HLA typing was missing for some donors at each locus, association tests included only the typed subset. In a later analysis, most CMV-associated TCR beta chains were found to appear HLA-restricted, with HLA associations seemingly driven largely by CMV exposure. A further reported finding was that TCR beta sequences accurately predicted the HLA-A and HLA-B alleles for most subjects in the first cohort. The cohort was sequenced for TCR beta chains only, and without alpha or paired-chain data the features that could be detected were limited. In a later analysis, the rate of TCR association differed among HLA loci, with DRB1 alleles having the most associated TCRs and HLA-C alleles having the fewest. A later genetic analysis associated a missense DCLRE1C variant with V-gene and J-gene trimming of TCR beta chains, and an independent cohort replicated the association. The earlier analysis of 450 to 700 of the donors excluded seventeen rarely observed V segments, including chromosome 9 orphons, because counts were too low. The 87-base-pair reads could not distinguish some IMGT-functional V segments, including TRBV6-2 and TRBV6-3, so those segments were excluded. In vitro tests confirmed that a few of the cytomegalovirus-associated TCR beta chains recognize cytomegalovirus antigens. The study gave a list of 150 to 200 TCR beta chains associated with cytomegalovirus. Strong co-occurrence of HLA alleles, especially DR and DQ, made assigning TCR associations to individual alleles difficult. In an earlier analysis of 587 of the donors, most TCR beta V segments appeared in productive rearrangements about 90% or about 30% of the time, broadly matching IMGT annotations. Across donors, most TCR sequences were observed very rarely, whereas some public TCRs were present in many individuals. Specific HLA alleles were associated with 16,951 TCR beta sequences at a false discovery rate of 0.05 in a later analysis. Linkage disequilibrium might explain the correlated functional status among segregating V segments, but an unknown experimental factor could not be excluded. The classifier was reported to diagnose cytomegalovirus status with high specificity and sensitivity in both the original and validation cohorts. Compared with equally common non-associated chains, HLA-associated TCR beta chains in a later analysis were more clonally expanded and had lower generation probabilities. In a later genetic analysis, fewer N-insertions in productive TCRs were reported among donors in an Asian-associated ancestry cluster than the roughly 700-donor mean. A group of highly shared sequence variants was considered likely to be a technical artifact of the sequencing pipeline. Roughly uniform sequencing depth across donors was assumed in presence/absence analyses, although this assumption may not hold.

With respect to this clone: Its antigen is not yet known. Per-nucleotide qualities are absent, and no much larger clonotype sits a single base away.

The cohort was made up of several hundred healthy bone marrow donors. All cohort members were sampled while nominally healthy, although unrecorded immune exposures were likely present. The donor tested CMV seronegative, placing the donor among the 350 to 400 seronegative members of the cohort. A peripheral blood sample was collected from each donor, and TCR beta sequencing was performed on peripheral blood mononuclear cells. The Qiagen DNeasy Blood Extraction Kit was used to extract genomic DNA from the blood cell samples. Receptors were amplified or captured by the immunoSEQ multiplex PCR assay. The multiplex PCR relied on a mix of 60 forward primers for TCR Vbeta segments and 13 reverse primers for TCR Jbeta segments. Amplification of the CDR3 region of rearranged TCR beta genes was performed with a multiplex PCR assay on genomic DNA. The Illumina HiSeq System was used to sequence the amplified TCR beta libraries as 87-base-pair reads. The authors' pipeline ran thus. Across the 670 or so repertoires, a later analysis counted 80 million or so unique TCR beta chains, some 11 million of which were shared by at least two donors. To remove PCR and sequencing errors, raw reads were error-corrected and collapsed into unique sequences using a nearest-neighbor algorithm that merged closely related sequences. Alignment of CDR3 sequences to IMGT reference sequences was used to assign V, D and J gene segments. For a sequence to be retained, a match of at least six nucleotides to both a V gene segment and a J gene segment was required. A rearrangement was called productive if the CDR3 had no stop codons and remained in frame with V and J, and every other rearrangement was called non-productive. CDR3 was defined according to IMGT convention as the region running from the second conserved V-encoded cysteine to the conserved J-encoded phenylalanine. Sequences without an unambiguous match to a single V gene segment were excluded from the earlier analysis of over 500 of the donors. An earlier analysis of fewer than 650 of the donors classified V segments as functional when productive rearrangements were above 56.7% and as segregating when the standard deviation between donors was above 5%. To diagnose cytomegalovirus status from the catalog of TCR beta chain sequences, a statistical classification framework was built. V and J gene assignment, in a later analysis, came from comparing TCR nucleotide sequences with IMGT/GENE-DB human TR gene sequences. In a later analysis, CDR3 sequences and most-parsimonious VDJ recombination scenarios were assigned using the TCRdist pipeline. In a later analysis, each TCR beta chain was defined by its CDR3 amino acid sequence together with its V-gene family, and reads lacking a unique V-gene family were excluded. To address suspected cross-contamination and a sequencing artifact, a later analysis removed 592 highly shared, low-generation-probability nucleotide sequences. In a later analysis, a clonal expansion index for each public chain was calculated from normalized within-repertoire ranks of inferred template counts. In a later analysis, generation probabilities were computed using a VDJ recombination model fitted to out-of-frame rearrangements, and the results were checked against IGoR. In a later analysis, TCR-TCR, TCR-HLA and TCR-CMV co-occurrence was scored with hypergeometric tests, and a repertoire-size bias correction was applied to TCR pairs. False discovery rates were estimated in a later analysis by permuting HLA or CMV assignments 20 times. In a later analysis, co-occurring TCRs were grouped using DBSCAN, and TCRdist sequence similarity was added for clustering within HLA-allele-positive subsets. Repertoires with fewer than 30,000 or more than 120,000 public chains were left out of co-occurrence clustering, as were a handful of repertoires with anomalous nucleotide sharing. TCRdb mirrors the immuneACCESS table, restricted to in-frame sequences. Some clones are absent from its copies; in checked studies, under half trace to an unresolved V gene, and the reason for the others is unknown. The DNA gave D and trimming, while V, J and clone size come from that table. A total of 150,000 or so clones appear in this sample, approximately 80% of them only once. The top ten constitute under 15% of the sample.

V trim: 0 bases; J trim: 0 bases; unmatched bases: 7. The germline V gene (reference sequence) gives CDR1 as SGHAT and CDR2 as FQDESV. The CDR3 goes from the cysteine to the phenylalanine over 17 residues. The sequence is cut down to CDR3 DNA, 51 bases in frame from base 1. In this chain, TRBV11-1 is recombined with TRBJ2-7, with 8 middle bases fitting TRBD1. The receptor comes from a woman aged 40-49 years in good health and CMV-seronegative. What was sequenced was PBMCs. CDR3 sequence: CASSLAETGDNSYEQYF. In nucleotides, the sequence is TGTGCCAGCAGCTTAGCAGAGACAGGGGATAACTCCTACGAGCAGTACTTC.